This T cell receptor (beta chain) was identified during a study of glioma-infiltrating T cells after dendritic cell vaccination. As for the study in general: Between the early 2000s and the early 2010s, patients got autologous tumor lysate-pulsed dendritic cell vaccines.

Described time point: after dendritic cell vaccination, including at tumor progression/relapse. Blood PBMC samples: pre-vaccination, two weeks post third vaccination, and at tumor progression. Sequencing used immunoSEQ multiplex PCR; TCRdb keeps in-frame clones, though not all of them. The repertoire holds 85,000 or so clones, with 85% as singletons. V dropped 1 base and J dropped 7; count of bases not matched to a gene: 5. CDR1 is SGHTA, CDR2 FQGNSA, per germline. The CDR3 length is 16 residues. The sequencing here drew on blood, taken after dendritic cell vaccination. The chain combines TRBV7-2 with TRBJ2-2; 11 bases map to TRBD2. The clonotype comes from a human donor with glioblastoma. The CDR3 is CASSLGVAGGRGELFF. CDR3 nucleotides: TGTGCCAGCAGCTTAGGGGTAGCGGGAGGGCGCGGGGAGCTGTTTTTT.